This T cell receptor beta chain was sequenced for a study of shared clonotypes between healthy human individuals. Overall study results and limits: It was observed that roughly 5.5% of naive CD4 clonotypes were shared across a few donors.

Notes on this clone: The antigen is undetermined.

Libraries were prepared by immunoSEQ multiplex PCR; TCRdb keeps only in-frame clonotypes and omits some of them. The table lists about 1,800,000 clones, about 94% of them singletons. CD45RO negativity and positive selection for CCR7 defined naive CD8 cells, a population that excluded terminally differentiated effector memory CD45RA+ cells. The CDR3 has 15 residues. V was clipped by 6 bases and J by 4 bases; unmatched bases: 10. Germline loops: CDR1 LNHDA, CDR2 SQIVND (reference sequence). Sequenced input: naive CD8+ T cells sorted from blood. The TCR originated in a young man in good health. V gene TRBV19 combines with J gene TRBJ2-7; 9 bases line up with TRBD1. The CDR3 sequence: CASRESGTGFYEQYF. For the CDR3, the DNA is TGTGCCAGTAGGGAGTCCGGGACAGGGTTTTACGAGCAGTACTTC.